This is a list of T cell receptor beta chains from one sample in a study of tumor-infiltrating lymphocytes in oesophageal squamous cell carcinoma. TCRdb re-called the PCR reads with MiXCR, one entry per CDR3 protein. The sample records 3,000 to 4,000 distinct CDR3 sequences, over 15% being singletons. Sequenced input: esophageal tumor tissue. The receptors were gathered from a male donor with esophageal squamous cell carcinoma. CDR3s include the opening cysteine and the closing phenylalanine or tryptophan. Each record gives: V gene, clone size, J gene, D gene, CDR3 protein, CDR3 DNA. D genes are given only for firm matches. Expanded clones are given a class, and other clones once, few, many or no size at all.

>TRBV6-1|medium-sized|TRBJ1-2|NA
CASNWRQGFGYTF
TGTGCCAGCAATTGGCGGCAGGGATTTGGCTACACCTTC
>TRBV11-2|many|TRBJ2-3|TRBD1
CASSSDRAGSDTQYF
TGTGCCAGCAGCTCGGACAGGGCGGGTTCAGATACGCAGTATTTT
>TRBV27|large|TRBJ2-1|TRBD2
CASSLGLAYNEQFF
TGTGCCAGCAGTTTGGGACTAGCCTACAATGAGCAGTTCTTC
>TRBV7-6|medium-sized|TRBJ1-6|NA
CASSRQDLGNSPLHF
TGTGCCAGCAGCCGACAGGATTTGGGGAATTCACCCCTCCACTTT
>TRBV27|many|TRBJ2-3|NA
CASSFNTDTQYF
TGTGCCAGCAGTTTCAACACAGATACGCAGTATTTT
>TRBV14|medium-sized|TRBJ2-7|TRBD2
CASSVSGGSVSEQYF
TGTGCCAGCAGTGTCTCGGGGGGTAGTGTCAGCGAGCAGTACTTC
>TRBV18|NA|TRBJ1-1|TRBD1
CASSPPLRRGLGTEAFF
TGTGCCAGCTCACCACCGCTGCGAAGGGGGCTCGGCACTGAAGCTTTCTTT
>TRBV6-1|medium-sized|TRBJ2-1|TRBD1
CASRGTGQGVNEQFF
TGTGCCAGCAGGGGCACGGGACAGGGGGTCAATGAGCAGTTCTTC
>TRBV12-3/TRBV12-4|medium-sized|TRBJ1-1|NA
CASSLGHLEAFF
TGTGCCAGCAGCCTGGGACATCTAGAAGCTTTCTTT
>TRBV5-1|medium-sized|TRBJ2-3|NA
CASSLAPDTQYF
TGCGCCAGCAGCTTGGCTCCAGATACGCAGTATTTT
>TRBV12-3/TRBV12-4|medium-sized|TRBJ1-1|NA
CASSPIRGSPEAFF
TGTGCCAGCAGTCCTATCCGAGGGAGTCCTGAAGCTTTCTTT
>TRBV11-2|many|TRBJ1-2|NA
CASSLDRPYGYTF
TGTGCCAGCAGCTTAGATAGGCCTTATGGCTACACCTTC
>TRBV19|few|TRBJ1-6|TRBD1
CASRGDRAANEGPLHF
TGTGCCAGTAGAGGGGACAGGGCCGCCAATGAGGGACCCCTCCACTTT
>TRBV19|NA|TRBJ1-2|TRBD1
CASSKAQGARGGYTF
TGTGCCAGTAGTAAGGCCCAGGGGGCGCGAGGGGGCTACACCTTC
>TRBV2|many|TRBJ2-5|TRBD2
CASRKTSGGLGYQETQYF
TGTGCCAGCAGGAAGACTAGCGGGGGGCTAGGGTACCAAGAGACCCAGTACTTC
>TRBV20-1|NA|TRBJ2-5|NA
CSAPRGNWQYF
TGCAGTGCCCCGAGAGGAAACTGGCAGTACTTC
>TRBV5-1|many|TRBJ2-3|TRBD2
CASSLGLAGRSTDTQYF
TGCGCCAGCAGCTTGGGACTAGCGGGGAGATCCACAGATACGCAGTATTTT
>TRBV7-9|medium-sized|TRBJ1-3|NA
CASSLVMGTGNTIYF
TGTGCCAGCAGCTTAGTCATGGGGACTGGAAACACCATATATTTT
>TRBV27|medium-sized|TRBJ2-3|NA
CASRPRVEVRTDTQYF
TGTGCCAGCAGACCACGCGTCGAGGTGCGAACAGATACGCAGTATTTT
>TRBV12-3/TRBV12-4|NA|TRBJ2-6|NA
CASTLGALWLHLRF
NA
>TRBV6-6|many|TRBJ1-2|NA
CASSYGRNYGYTF
TGTGCCAGCAGTTACGGGCGTAACTATGGCTACACCTTC
>TRBV4-2|many|TRBJ2-7|NA
CASSQDRGPDEQYF
TGTGCCAGCAGCCAAGACCGGGGGCCCGACGAGCAGTACTTC
>TRBV6-1|medium-sized|TRBJ2-3|NA
CASSHWSGTDTQYF
TGTGCCAGCAGTCACTGGTCCGGCACAGATACGCAGTATTTT
>TRBV7-8|large|TRBJ2-1|TRBD1
CASSAPLGQEQFF
TGTGCCAGCAGCGCCCCTCTGGGACAGGAGCAGTTCTTC
>TRBV19|NA|TRBJ1-2|NA
CASSIESFGSHGYTF
TGTGCCAGTAGTATAGAAAGTTTTGGGTCCCATGGCTACACCTTC